This TCR beta chain was retrieved from a study of CXCR3-negative and CXCR3-positive naive CD8 T cells. CDR1 and CDR2 (germline): SQVTM, ANQGSEA. The CDR3 is made up of 13 amino acids. Notes on this clonotype: What it binds is unknown.

Every subset of CD8+ T cells was sorted in triplicate at 250,000 to 350,000 cells each. Study-wide results and limits: Diversity proved comparably high across both naive subsets and much lower in memory CD8+ cells.

5' RACE that incorporated UMI labels was used to prepare the TRB cDNA libraries. TCRdb re-called the 5' RACE reads; one entry per CDR3 protein, DNA not given. This listing includes about 38,000 distinct CDR3 sequences. The chain joins TRBV29-1 to TRBJ2-5. The sequenced sample was memory CD8+ T cells from blood. This sequence originates from a human donor in good health. Some clones in this sample may be carry-over from other donors' samples. The CDR3 region is CSVELRYQETQYF.